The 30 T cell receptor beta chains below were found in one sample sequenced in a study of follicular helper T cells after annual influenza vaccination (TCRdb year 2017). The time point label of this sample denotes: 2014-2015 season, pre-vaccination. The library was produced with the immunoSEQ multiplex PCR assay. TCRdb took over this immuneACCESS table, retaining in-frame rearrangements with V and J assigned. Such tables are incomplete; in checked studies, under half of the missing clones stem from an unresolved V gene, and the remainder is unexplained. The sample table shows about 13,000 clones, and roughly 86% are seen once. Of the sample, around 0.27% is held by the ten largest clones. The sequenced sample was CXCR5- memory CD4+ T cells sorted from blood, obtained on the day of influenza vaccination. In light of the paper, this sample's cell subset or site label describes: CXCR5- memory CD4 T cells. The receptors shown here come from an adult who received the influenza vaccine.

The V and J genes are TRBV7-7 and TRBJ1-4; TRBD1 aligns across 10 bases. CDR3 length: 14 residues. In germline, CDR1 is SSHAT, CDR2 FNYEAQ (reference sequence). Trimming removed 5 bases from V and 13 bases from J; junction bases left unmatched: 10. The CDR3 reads CASSPGQGDVRLFF. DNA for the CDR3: TGTGCCAGCAGCCCCGGACAGGGGGATGTTAGACTGTTTTTT. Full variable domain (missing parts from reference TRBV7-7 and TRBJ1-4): GAGVSQSPRYKVTKRGQDVTLRCDPISSHATLYWYQQALGQGPEFLTYFNYEAQPDKSGLPSDRFSAERPEGSISTLTIQRTEQRDSAMYRCASSPGQGDVRLFFGSGTQLSVL.

CDR3 residues: CATRPIRGRVNEQFF. The CDR3 DNA reads TGTGCCACCCGCCCTATAAGGGGGCGCGTCAATGAGCAGTTCTTC. The rearrangement links TRBV28 to TRBJ2-1; 7 nucleotides match TRBD1. The CDR3 length is 15 residues. Germline V gives CDR1 MDHEN, CDR2 SYDVKM. Losses at the gene ends were 10 bases for V and 6 bases for J; bases not matched to a gene: 15.

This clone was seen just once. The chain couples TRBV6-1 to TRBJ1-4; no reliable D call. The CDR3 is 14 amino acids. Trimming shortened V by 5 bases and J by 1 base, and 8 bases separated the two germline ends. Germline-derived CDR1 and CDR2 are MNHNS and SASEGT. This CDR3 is CASSPQLTNEKLFF. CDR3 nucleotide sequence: TGTGCCAGCAGTCCACAGTTAACTAATGAAAAACTGTTTTTT.

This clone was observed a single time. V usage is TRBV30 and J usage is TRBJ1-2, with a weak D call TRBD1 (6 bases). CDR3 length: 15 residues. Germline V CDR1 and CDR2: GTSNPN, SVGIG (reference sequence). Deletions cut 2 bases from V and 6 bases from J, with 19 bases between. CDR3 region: CAWSLRYTGKDGYTF. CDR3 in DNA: TGTGCCTGGAGTCTCCGATATACAGGGAAGGATGGCTACACCTTC. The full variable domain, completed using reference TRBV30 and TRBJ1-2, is SQTIHQWPATLVQPVGSPLSLECTVEGTSNPNLYWYRQAAGRGLQLLFYSVGIGQISSEVPQNLSASRPQDRQFILSSKKLLLSDSGFYLCAWSLRYTGKDGYTFGSGTRLTVV.

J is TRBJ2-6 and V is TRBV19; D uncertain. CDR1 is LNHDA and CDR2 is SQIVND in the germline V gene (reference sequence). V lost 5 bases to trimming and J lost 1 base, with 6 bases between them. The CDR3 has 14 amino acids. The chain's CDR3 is CASSPHSGANVLTF. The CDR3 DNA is TGTGCCAGTAGTCCCCATTCTGGGGCCAACGTCCTGACTTTC.

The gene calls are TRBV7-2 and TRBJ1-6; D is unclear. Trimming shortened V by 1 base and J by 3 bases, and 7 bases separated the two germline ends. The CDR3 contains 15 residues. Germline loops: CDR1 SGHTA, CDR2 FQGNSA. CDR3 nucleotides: TGTGCCAGCAGCTTAGGGAGTTTCTATAATTCACCCCTCCACTTT. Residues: CASSLGSFYNSPLHF. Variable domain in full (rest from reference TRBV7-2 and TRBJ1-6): GAGVSQSPSNKVTEKGKDVELRCDPISGHTALYWYRQSLGQGLEFLIYFQGNSAPDKSGLPSDRFSAERTGGSVSTLTIQRTQQEDSAVYLCASSLGSFYNSPLHFGNGTRLTVT.

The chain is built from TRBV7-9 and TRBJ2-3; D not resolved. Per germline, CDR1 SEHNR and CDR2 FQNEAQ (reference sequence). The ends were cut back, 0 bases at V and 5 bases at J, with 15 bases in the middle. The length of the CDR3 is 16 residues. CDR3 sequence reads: CASSLAWRTERDTQYF. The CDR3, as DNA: TGTGCCAGCAGCTTAGCGTGGAGAACTGAAAGAGATACGCAGTATTTT.

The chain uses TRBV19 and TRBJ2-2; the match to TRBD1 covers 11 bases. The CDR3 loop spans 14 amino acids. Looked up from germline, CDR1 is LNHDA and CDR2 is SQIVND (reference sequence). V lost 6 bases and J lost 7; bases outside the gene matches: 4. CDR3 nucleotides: TGTGCCAGTAGGACCGGGACAGGGGGCGGGGAGCTGTTTTTT. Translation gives CASRTGTGGGELFF.

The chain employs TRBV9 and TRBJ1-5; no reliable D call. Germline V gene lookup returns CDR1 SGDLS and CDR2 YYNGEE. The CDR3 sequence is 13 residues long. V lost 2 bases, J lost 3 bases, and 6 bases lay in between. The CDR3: CASSVGLNQPQHF. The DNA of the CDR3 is TGTGCCAGCAGCGTTGGGCTCAATCAGCCCCAGCATTTT.

The CDR3 sequence: CASRPDRLYGYTF. CDR3 coding DNA: TGTGCCAGTAGACCAGACAGGCTCTATGGCTACACCTTC. V usage is TRBV19 and J usage is TRBJ1-2; TRBD1 might be the D (6 bases). V dropped 6 bases and J dropped 4 bases, with 12 bases sitting between them. The CDR3 runs 13 residues. Germline CDR1 and CDR2: LNHDA and SQIVND (reference sequence).

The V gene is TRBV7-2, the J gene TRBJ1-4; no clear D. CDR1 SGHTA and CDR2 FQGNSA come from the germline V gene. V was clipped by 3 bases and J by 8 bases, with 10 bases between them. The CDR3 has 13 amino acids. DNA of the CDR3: TGTGCCAGCAGCTTTACTCAAGGGGAAAAACTGTTTTTT. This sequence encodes CASSFTQGEKLFF.

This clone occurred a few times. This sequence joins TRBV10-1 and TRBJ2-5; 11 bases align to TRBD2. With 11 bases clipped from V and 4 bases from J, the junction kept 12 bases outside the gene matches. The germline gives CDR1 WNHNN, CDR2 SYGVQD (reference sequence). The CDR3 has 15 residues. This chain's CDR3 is CAEVGASGGRETQYF. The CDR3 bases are TGCGCCGAAGTAGGGGCTAGCGGGGGGAGAGAGACCCAGTACTTC.

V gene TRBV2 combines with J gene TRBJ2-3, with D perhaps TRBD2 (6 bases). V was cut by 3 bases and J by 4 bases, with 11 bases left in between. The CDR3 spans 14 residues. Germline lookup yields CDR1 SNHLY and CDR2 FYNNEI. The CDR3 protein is CASSEVGGADTQYF. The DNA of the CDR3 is TGTGCCAGCAGTGAGGTCGGGGGAGCAGATACGCAGTATTTT.

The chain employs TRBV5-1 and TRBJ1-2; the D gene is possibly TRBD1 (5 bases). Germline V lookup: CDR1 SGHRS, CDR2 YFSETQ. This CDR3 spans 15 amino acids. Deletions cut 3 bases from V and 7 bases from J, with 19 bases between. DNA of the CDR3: TGCGCCAGCAGCTGGTCAACAGGAGGTAGATCTGGCTACACCTTC. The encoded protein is CASSWSTGGRSGYTF.

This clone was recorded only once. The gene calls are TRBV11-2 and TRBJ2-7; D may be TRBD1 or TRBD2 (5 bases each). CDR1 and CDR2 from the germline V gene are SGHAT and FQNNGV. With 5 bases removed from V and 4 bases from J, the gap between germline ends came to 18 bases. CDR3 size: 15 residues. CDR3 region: CASSTLSGRTYEQYF. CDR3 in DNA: TGTGCCAGCAGCACACTCTCGGGACGGACGTACGAGCAGTACTTC.

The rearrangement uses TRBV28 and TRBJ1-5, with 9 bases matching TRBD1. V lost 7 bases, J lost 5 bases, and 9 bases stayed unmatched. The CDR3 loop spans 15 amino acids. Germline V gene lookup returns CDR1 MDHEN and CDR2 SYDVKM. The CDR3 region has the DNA TGTGCCAGCACCCCCGGGGACAGGGCCTATCAGCCCCAGCATTTT. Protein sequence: CASTPGDRAYQPQHF.

The CDR3 reads CASSLGSGSGEQFF. The CDR3 DNA reads as TGTGCCAGCAGCTTAGGGTCAGGTTCGGGTGAGCAGTTCTTC. The V and J genes are TRBV7-7 and TRBJ2-1; D ambiguous. V lost 1 base and J lost 9, with 13 bases in between. CDR3 size: 14 residues. Germline loops: CDR1 SSHAT, CDR2 FNYEAQ (reference sequence).

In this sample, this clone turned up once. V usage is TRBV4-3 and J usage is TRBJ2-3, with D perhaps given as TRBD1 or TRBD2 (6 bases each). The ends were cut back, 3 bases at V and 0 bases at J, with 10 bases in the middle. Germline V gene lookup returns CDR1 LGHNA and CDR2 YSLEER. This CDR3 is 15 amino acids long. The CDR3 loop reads CASSHWGASTDTQYF. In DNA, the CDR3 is TGCGCCAGCAGCCATTGGGGGGCGAGCACAGATACGCAGTATTTT.

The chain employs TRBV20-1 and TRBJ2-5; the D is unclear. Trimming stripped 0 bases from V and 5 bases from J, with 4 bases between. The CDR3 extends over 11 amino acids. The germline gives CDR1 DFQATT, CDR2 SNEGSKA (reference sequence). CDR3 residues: CSARDRETQYF. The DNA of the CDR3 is TGCAGTGCTAGAGATCGGGAGACCCAGTACTTC.

As DNA, the CDR3 is TGTGCCACCAGCCTGATGACAGGAGGGGAAAAACTGTTTTTT. This translates into CATSLMTGGEKLFF. This chain uses TRBV15 with TRBJ1-4, with a weak D call TRBD1 (6 bases). Germline V gives CDR1 LNHNV, CDR2 YYDKDF (reference sequence). Trimming took 5 bases from V and 8 from J, leaving 15 bases between them. The CDR3 has 14 residues.

CDR3 sequence (DNA): TGTGCCAGCAGCACCCCTCAGGGTAGTTATTATGGCTACACCTTC. This translates into CASSTPQGSYYGYTF. The chain combines TRBV7-2 with TRBJ1-2, with D possibly matching TRBD1 (5 bases). V dropped 5 bases and J dropped 5 bases, with 18 bases sitting between them. The germline CDR1 and CDR2 sequences are SGHTA and FQGNSA. The CDR3 loop spans 15 amino acids.

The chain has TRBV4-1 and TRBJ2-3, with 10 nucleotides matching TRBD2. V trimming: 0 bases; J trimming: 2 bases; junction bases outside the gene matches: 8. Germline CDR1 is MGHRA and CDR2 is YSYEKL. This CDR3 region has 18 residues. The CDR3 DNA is TGCGCCAGCAGCCAAGAGTCGGCAGCGGGGGGGAACACAGATACGCAGTATTTT. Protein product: CASSQESAAGGNTDTQYF.

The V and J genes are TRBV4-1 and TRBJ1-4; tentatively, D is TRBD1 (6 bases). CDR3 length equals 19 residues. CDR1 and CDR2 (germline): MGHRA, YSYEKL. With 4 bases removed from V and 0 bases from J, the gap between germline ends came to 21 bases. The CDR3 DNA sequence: TGCGCCAGCAGCCGACCGAGAGAGGCTGACAGGTCAACTAATGAAAAACTGTTTTTT. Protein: CASSRPREADRSTNEKLFF.

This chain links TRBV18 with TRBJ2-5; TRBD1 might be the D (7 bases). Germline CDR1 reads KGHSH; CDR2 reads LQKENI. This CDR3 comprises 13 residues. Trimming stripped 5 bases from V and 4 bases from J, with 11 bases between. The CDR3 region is CASSTGEVETQYF. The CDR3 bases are TGTGCCAGCTCAACAGGGGAGGTAGAGACCCAGTACTTC.

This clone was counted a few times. The CDR3 coding sequence is TGTGCCAGCAGCGGAGCCGGGGGGGAGCAGTACTTC. Translated, it gives CASSGAGGEQYF. The gene calls are TRBV2 and TRBJ2-7; 7 bases are shared with TRBD2. The germline V gene has CDR1 SNHLY and CDR2 FYNNEI. The V segment lost 6 bases and the J segment 7 bases; nucleotides outside the gene matches: 6. The CDR3 totals 12 residues.

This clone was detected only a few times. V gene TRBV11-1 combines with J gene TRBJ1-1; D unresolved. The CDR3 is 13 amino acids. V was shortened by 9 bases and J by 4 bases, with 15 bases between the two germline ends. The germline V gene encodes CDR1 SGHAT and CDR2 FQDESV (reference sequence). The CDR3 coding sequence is TGTGCCAGTTCCACGGCCCGCGGCACTGAAGCTTTCTTT. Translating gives CASSTARGTEAFF. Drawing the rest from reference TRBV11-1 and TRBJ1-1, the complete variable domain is EAEVAQSPRYKITEKSQAVAFWCDPISGHATLYWYRQILGQGPELLVQFQDESVVDDSQLPKDRFSAERLKGVDSTLKIQPAELGDSAMYLCASSTARGTEAFFGQGTRLTVV.

For the CDR3, the DNA is TGTGCCAGCTCACCGGCAGCGCTTGAAGCTTTCTTT. It encodes CASSPAALEAFF. V gene TRBV18 combines with J gene TRBJ1-1; D is uncertain. V gave up 3 bases and J gave up 7 bases, with 9 bases separating them. The CDR3 totals 12 residues. The V gene's germline CDR1 is KGHSH and CDR2 LQKENI.

CDR3 nucleotide sequence: TGCAGCGTTGCGCCGTCAGATACGCAGTATTTT. It codes for CSVAPSDTQYF. The chain links TRBV29-1 to TRBJ2-3; D not certain. The CDR3 length is 11 residues. V was trimmed by 4 bases and J by 4 bases, leaving 6 bases between them. CDR1 SQVTM and CDR2 ANQGSEA come from the germline V gene.

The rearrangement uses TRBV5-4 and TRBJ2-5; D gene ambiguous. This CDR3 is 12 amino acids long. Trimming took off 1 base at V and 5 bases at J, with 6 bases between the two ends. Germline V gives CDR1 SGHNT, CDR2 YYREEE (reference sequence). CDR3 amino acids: CASSLRAETQYF. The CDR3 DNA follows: TGTGCCAGCAGCTTGAGGGCGGAGACCCAGTACTTC.

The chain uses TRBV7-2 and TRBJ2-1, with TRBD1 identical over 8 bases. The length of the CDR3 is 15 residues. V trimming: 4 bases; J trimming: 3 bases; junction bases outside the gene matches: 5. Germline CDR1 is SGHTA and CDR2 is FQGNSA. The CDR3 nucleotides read TGTGCCAGCAGCTCATCCGGGACAGGCTACAATGAGCAGTTCTTC. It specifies CASSSSGTGYNEQFF.